These T cell receptor beta chains were read from a single sample in a study of cytomegalovirus exposure and HLA in healthy donors. The repertoire was sequenced with immunoSEQ multiplex PCR; TCRdb's copy has only in-frame clones and lacks some. Of roughly 110,000 clones detected, around 80% appear once; the ten largest clones hold about 6%. The sample taken for sequencing was PBMCs. These receptors originate from a woman between 50 and 59 years old in good health and CMV-seropositive. Both conserved end residues are part of each CDR3. A D gene is named only where the DNA matches it firmly. The size of a clone is reported for some rows only, either as once, few or many, or as a class for expanded clones.

v_gene	d_gene	abundance	j_gene	CDR3nt	CDR3aa
TRBV27	TRBD1	once	TRBJ2-3	TGTGCCAGCAGAGAAGGGACAGGGCGTAGCACAGATACGCAGTATTTT	CASREGTGRSTDTQYF
TRBV30	NA	NA	TRBJ1-1	TGTGCCTGGAATGGCCGAGGACAGCGGCCCACTGAAGCTTTCTTT	CAWNGRGQRPTEAFF
TRBV4-2	TRBD1	NA	TRBJ1-2	TGTGCCAGCAGCCAAGAATGGGACAGGGAAGGCTACACCTTC	CASSQEWDREGYTF
TRBV6-1	TRBD1	few	TRBJ2-2	TGTGCCAGCAGGACAGGGAAGTTCGCCGGGGAGCTGTTTTTT	CASRTGKFAGELFF
TRBV5-8	NA	NA	TRBJ1-6	TGTGCCAGCATCCCGGGGGTCTATAATTCACCCCTCCACTTT	CASIPGVYNSPLHF
TRBV7-3	TRBD2	NA	TRBJ2-7	TGTGCCAGCAGCTTAACTAGCGGGGGGAAATACGAGCAGTACTTC	CASSLTSGGKYEQYF
TRBV5-1	NA	NA	TRBJ2-1	TGCGCCAGCAGCTTCGAGGACTCCTCCTACAATGAGCAGTTCTTC	CASSFEDSSYNEQFF
TRBV4-1	NA	NA	TRBJ1-1	TGCGCCAGCAGCCAGGCGGACATGAACACTGAAGCTTTCTTT	CASSQADMNTEAFF
TRBV11-1	NA	few	TRBJ2-2	TGTGCCAGCAGCTTAGGGAGAATCGGGGAGCTGTTTTTT	CASSLGRIGELFF
TRBV2	NA	few	TRBJ1-5	TGTGCCAGCACCCTAAATGGGCAGGGCAATCAGCCCCAGCATTTT	CASTLNGQGNQPQHF
TRBV9	TRBD1	once	TRBJ1-2	TGTGCCAGCAGCGTAGAGGGGACAGGAAGATTTGGCTACACCTTC	CASSVEGTGRFGYTF
TRBV9	TRBD1	once	TRBJ2-6	TGTGCCAGCAGTGCAATTCCCGGGACAGGTGTGGCCGGGGCCAACGTCCTGACTTTC	CASSAIPGTGVAGANVLTF
TRBV19	NA	NA	TRBJ2-7	TGTGCCAGTAGTATACAACCCATCGGGCAGGGGATCTACGAGCAGTACTTC	CASSIQPIGQGIYEQYF
TRBV4-2	TRBD2	NA	TRBJ2-3	TGTGCCAGCAGCCAGGACGGACTAGCGGGGGGCTTGAGCACAGATACGCAGTATTTT	CASSQDGLAGGLSTDTQYF
TRBV11-2	TRBD1	NA	TRBJ2-5	TGTGCCAGCAGCCCTTGGACAGGGGGGACAGAGACCCAGTACTTC	CASSPWTGGTETQYF
TRBV5-1	NA	NA	TRBJ1-2	TGCGCCAGCGCCTCTAGAGCAGGGGATTATAATGGCTACACCTTC	CASASRAGDYNGYTF
TRBV19	TRBD1	NA	TRBJ1-5	TGTGCCAGTCAATCCGGGACAGGGGTCGATCGAAGCAATCAGCCCCAGCATTTT	CASQSGTGVDRSNQPQHF
TRBV5-4	NA	NA	TRBJ2-2	TGTGCCAGCAGCTTGACGCAGGGCCGAACCGGGGAGCTGTTTTTT	CASSLTQGRTGELFF
TRBV6-1	TRBD2	NA	TRBJ2-1	TGTGCCAGCAGTGACCTTAGCGGGAGCTACAATGAGCAGTTCTTC	CASSDLSGSYNEQFF
TRBV7-8	TRBD1	NA	TRBJ2-7	TGTGCCAGCAGCCCCCGGACAGGGGACTACGAGCAGTACTTC	CASSPRTGDYEQYF
TRBV5-5	TRBD1	NA	TRBJ1-2	TGTGCCAGCAGCTCTGGGGGACAGGGGATTACGAATGGCTACACCTTC	CASSSGGQGITNGYTF
TRBV2	TRBD2	NA	TRBJ2-1	TGTGCCAGCTTTATAGATGTAGGACTAGCGGGGGGGGAGCAGTTCTTC	CASFIDVGLAGGEQFF
TRBV5-6	TRBD2	few	TRBJ2-5	TGTGCCAGCAGCCTACGGACTAGCGGGGAAGAGACCCAGTACTTC	CASSLRTSGEETQYF
TRBV7-3	TRBD1	NA	TRBJ1-2	TGTGCCAGCAGCTTGGACAGGGCCTATGGCTACACCTTC	CASSLDRAYGYTF
TRBV7-6	TRBD1	NA	TRBJ1-5	TGTGCCAGCAGCGACGGGACAGATAGCAATCAGCCCCAGCATTTT	CASSDGTDSNQPQHF
TRBV27	TRBD1	NA	TRBJ1-1	TGTGCCAGCAGTTTCCGGGGGGGGACAGGGGGGAGGAACACTGAAGCTTTCTTT	CASSFRGGTGGRNTEAFF
TRBV4-3	TRBD1	NA	TRBJ2-3	TGCGCCAGCAGCCAAGAAGCAGGGGGCAAGGCGGATACGCAGTATTTT	CASSQEAGGKADTQYF
TRBV7-2	TRBD2	NA	TRBJ2-3	TGTGCCAGCAGCCCGCCAGCGGGACCGACGTTTGAGTATTTT	CASSPPAGPTFEYF
TRBV7-8	TRBD1	NA	TRBJ1-1	TGTGCCAGCAGCTTGTTCGACAGGGGCCCTTCGCAAGGTGAAGCTTTCTTT	CASSLFDRGPSQGEAFF
TRBV5-1	TRBD2	NA	TRBJ2-1	TGCGCCAGCAGCTTGGCGAGTAGCGGGGGGTACAATGAGCAGTTCTTC	CASSLASSGGYNEQFF
TRBV18	TRBD2	NA	TRBJ2-7	TGTGCCAGCTCACCACCGTCTAGCGGGGGTCTCGAGCAGTACTTC	CASSPPSSGGLEQYF
TRBV7-9	NA	NA	TRBJ2-3	TGTGCCAGCAGCTTAAGGCAGGGCGCAGATACGCAGTATTTT	CASSLRQGADTQYF
TRBV6-1	TRBD1	NA	TRBJ1-1	TGTGCCAGCAGTTCGTCGACAGGGAGAGCTTTCTTT	CASSSSTGRAFF
TRBV7-3	TRBD1	NA	TRBJ2-1	TGTGCCAGCAGCCAGCCGGGACAGGGATACAATGAGCAGTTCTTC	CASSQPGQGYNEQFF
TRBV7-9	TRBD1	few	TRBJ1-1	TGTTCCAGCAGCGGATGGACAGGCGACTATGATTTCTTT	CSSSGWTGDYDFF
TRBV14	TRBD2	NA	TRBJ2-3	TGTGCCAGCAGCTGGGGGGGTGGCACAGATACGCAGTATTTT	CASSWGGGTDTQYF
TRBV6-6	NA	NA	TRBJ1-1	TGTGCCAGCAGTCTGACCCAGGGGCCTGAAGCTTTCTTT	CASSLTQGPEAFF
TRBV19	NA	few	TRBJ1-1	TGTGCCAGTAGTATCAAGGGAGCCCACACTGAAGCTTTCTTT	CASSIKGAHTEAFF
TRBV13	NA	NA	TRBJ2-7	TGTGCCAGCAGCTGGGGGGTTAGTGGGGGAAAGGCTTCCGAGCAGTACTTC	CASSWGVSGGKASEQYF
TRBV30	NA	NA	TRBJ1-4	TGTGCCTGGAGTGTTCTTGGGGGGAAGGGAAAACTGTTTTTT	CAWSVLGGKGKLFF
TRBV19	NA	NA	TRBJ1-3	TGTGCCACCACCGGCCCGAGGCTGGGTTCTGGAAACACCATATATTTT	CATTGPRLGSGNTIYF
TRBV7-3	TRBD2	NA	TRBJ2-1	TGTGCCAGCAGCCCGGGACTAGCGGGCTACAATGAGCAGTTCTTC	CASSPGLAGYNEQFF
TRBV11-2	NA	NA	TRBJ2-2	TGTGCCAGCAGCTTAGCTGGGCGGGGTACCGGGGAGCTGTTTTTT	CASSLAGRGTGELFF
TRBV9	NA	NA	TRBJ1-2	TGTGCCAGCAGCGTGAGGGGCGCGGGGGGGAACTATGGCTACACCTTC	CASSVRGAGGNYGYTF
TRBV7-2	TRBD1	NA	TRBJ2-5	TGTGCCAGCAGCTTAGCCGGACAGGCCTGGGAGACCCAGTACTTC	CASSLAGQAWETQYF
TRBV28	NA	NA	TRBJ2-7	TGTGCCAGCAGTTTAGGAGGGGGGGAATACGAGCAGTACTTC	CASSLGGGEYEQYF
TRBV15	NA	once	TRBJ2-5	TGTGCCACCAGCAGAGATCCCGGGCAGGGTGGAGAGACCCAGTACTTC	CATSRDPGQGGETQYF
TRBV28	NA	few	TRBJ1-5	TGTGCCAGCAGTTATGTTTATAGCAATCAGCCCCAGCATTTT	CASSYVYSNQPQHF
TRBV2	NA	NA	TRBJ1-1	TGTGCCAGCAGGCCCCTCCAGGCGAACACTGAAGCTTTCTTT	CASRPLQANTEAFF
TRBV19	TRBD1	NA	TRBJ1-5	TGTGCCAGTAGTCTTGAACGACAGGGTGTTAGCAATCAGCCCCAGCATTTT	CASSLERQGVSNQPQHF
TRBV10-1	NA	NA	TRBJ2-5	TGCGCCAGCAGTGAATTGATGGGGGGGCCTCCTGCCCAAGAGACCCAGTACTTC	CASSELMGGPPAQETQYF
TRBV6-6	NA	once	TRBJ1-2	TGTGCCAGCAGACCCGTATCATATGAGTACTATGGCTACACCTTC	CASRPVSYEYYGYTF
TRBV5-1	NA	NA	TRBJ1-5	TGCGCCAGCAGCTTGTCAGGGAATCAGCCCCAGCATTTT	CASSLSGNQPQHF
TRBV11-1	NA	NA	TRBJ1-2	TGTGCCAGCAGTTGGCAGGGGTATGGCTACACCTTC	CASSWQGYGYTF